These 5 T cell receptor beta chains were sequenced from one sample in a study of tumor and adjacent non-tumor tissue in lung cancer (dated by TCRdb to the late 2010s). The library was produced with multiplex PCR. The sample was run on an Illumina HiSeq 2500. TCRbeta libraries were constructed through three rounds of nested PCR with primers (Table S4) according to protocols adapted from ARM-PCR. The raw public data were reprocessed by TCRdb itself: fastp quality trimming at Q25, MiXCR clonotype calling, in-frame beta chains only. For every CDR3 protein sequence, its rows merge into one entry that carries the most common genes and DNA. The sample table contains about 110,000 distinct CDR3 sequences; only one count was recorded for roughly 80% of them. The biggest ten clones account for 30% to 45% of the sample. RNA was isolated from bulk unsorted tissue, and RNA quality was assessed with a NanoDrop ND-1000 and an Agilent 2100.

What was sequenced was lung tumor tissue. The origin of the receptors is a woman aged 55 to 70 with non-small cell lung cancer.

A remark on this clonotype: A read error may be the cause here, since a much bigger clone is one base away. The CDR3 is CSAWMTETQYF. CDR3 DNA: TGCAGTGCATGGATGACGGAGACCCAGTACTTC. The gene calls are TRBV20-1 and TRBJ2-5; D gene ambiguous. Germline CDR1 and CDR2: DFQATT and SNEGSKA (reference sequence). The germline V and J ends were trimmed by 6 bases and 5 bases, with 10 bases remaining between them. The CDR3 spans 11 residues.

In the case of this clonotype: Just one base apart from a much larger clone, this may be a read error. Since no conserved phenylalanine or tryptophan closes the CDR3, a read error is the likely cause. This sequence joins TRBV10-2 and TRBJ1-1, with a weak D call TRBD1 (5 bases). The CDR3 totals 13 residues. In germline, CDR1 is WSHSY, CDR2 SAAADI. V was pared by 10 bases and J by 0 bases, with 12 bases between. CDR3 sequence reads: CATSGGMNTEAFL. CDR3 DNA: TGCGCCACCTCCGGGGGGATGAACACTGAAGCTTTCTTG.

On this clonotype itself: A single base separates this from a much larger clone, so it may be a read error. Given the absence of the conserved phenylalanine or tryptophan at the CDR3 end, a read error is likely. CDR3 sequence reads: CASGSEGETQYL. The DNA of the CDR3 is TGTGCTAGTGGTTCCGAGGGGGAGACCCAGTACCTC. The gene calls are TRBV12-5 and TRBJ2-5; either TRBD1 or TRBD2 may fit D (5 bases each). The germline CDR1 and CDR2 sequences are LGHNT and FRNRAP. This CDR3 spans 12 amino acids. Between the trimmed V and J ends, which lost 4 bases and 5 bases, there was a span of 8 bases.

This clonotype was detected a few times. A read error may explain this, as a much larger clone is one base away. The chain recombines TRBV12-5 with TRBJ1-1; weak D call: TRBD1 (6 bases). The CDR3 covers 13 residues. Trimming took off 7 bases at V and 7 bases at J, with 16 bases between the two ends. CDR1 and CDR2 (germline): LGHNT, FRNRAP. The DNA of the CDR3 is TGTGCTAGTGCTTCGTTACAGGGCGGTGAAGCTTTCTTT. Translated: CASASLQGGEAFF.

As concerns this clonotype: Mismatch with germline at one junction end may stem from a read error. The CDR3 sequence is CNVDWEGATGELFF. In DNA, the CDR3 is TGCAACGTTGATTGGGAGGGGGCAACCGGGGAGCTGTTTTTT. The chain has TRBV29-1 and TRBJ2-2, with D perhaps assigned TRBD1 or TRBD2 (7 bases each). The CDR3 is made up of 14 amino acids. CDR1 is SQVTM, CDR2 ANQGSEA, per germline.